A selection of T cell receptor beta chains follows, all from one sample in a study of OX40 agonist ivuxolimab in advanced cancers. Assay: immunoSEQ multiplex PCR; the TCRdb copy retains only in-frame clones and omits some. In the table there are roughly 50,000 clones, 80% to 85% of which are singletons. Specimen: CD4+ or CD8+ T cells sorted from blood, collected in a trial of the OX40 agonist ivuxolimab. These receptors were taken from an adult with an advanced solid tumor such as melanoma, head and neck, liver or kidney cancer. The CDR3 runs from the conserved cysteine through the conserved F or W. D genes are given only for firm matches. Not all rows give a size; the values are once, few, many and, for expanded clones, a class.

TRBV7-3	-	TRBJ2-3	TRBD2	CASSPGSGETDTQYF	TGTGCCAGCAGCCCGGGAAGCGGGGAGACAGATACGCAGTATTTT
TRBV4-2	-	TRBJ2-7	TRBD1	CASSLAGTGNGEQYF	TGTGCCAGCAGCTTGGCCGGGACAGGTAATGGCGAGCAGTACTTC
TRBV7-2	-	TRBJ1-1	TRBD1	CASSRDRENTEAFF	TGTGCCAGCAGTAGAGACAGGGAGAACACTGAAGCTTTCTTT
TRBV9	-	TRBJ2-1	TRBD2	CASSVIGGAVNEQFF	TGTGCCAGCAGCGTAATCGGGGGGGCCGTCAATGAGCAGTTCTTC
TRBV5-1	-	TRBJ2-1	-	CASSLEAGDNEQFF	TGCGCCAGCAGCTTGGAGGCAGGGGACAATGAGCAGTTCTTC
TRBV28	-	TRBJ1-5	-	CASRPRTDSNQPQHF	TGTGCCAGCAGACCCCGCACAGATAGCAATCAGCCCCAGCATTTT
TRBV18	-	TRBJ2-2	-	CASSPQGTGELFF	TGTGCCAGCTCACCACAGGGGACCGGGGAGCTGTTTTTT
TRBV7-7	medium-sized	TRBJ2-7	-	CASSRSPGSEDEQYF	TGTGCCAGCAGCCGGTCCCCGGGGAGTGAAGACGAGCAGTACTTC
TRBV6-5	-	TRBJ2-3	-	CASSYGYTDTQYF	TGTGCCAGCAGTTATGGTTACACAGATACGCAGTATTTT
TRBV4-1	-	TRBJ1-5	-	CASSQEAGGNQPQHF	TGCGCCAGCAGCCAAGAGGCGGGAGGTAATCAGCCCCAGCATTTT
TRBV5-4	-	TRBJ2-3	TRBD2	CASSPGGGLGDTQYF	TGTGCCAGCAGCCCCGGGGGGGGCCTAGGGGATACGCAGTATTTT
TRBV18	-	TRBJ2-5	-	CASASTEFETQYF	TGTGCCAGCGCATCAACCGAGTTTGAGACCCAGTACTTC
TRBV27	-	TRBJ2-7	TRBD2	CASSPSPARTSGRASYEQYF	TGTGCCAGCAGCCCCTCTCCAGCCCGGACTAGCGGGAGGGCCTCCTACGAGCAGTACTTC
TRBV28	-	TRBJ2-5	-	CASSLSANTQETQYF	TGTGCCAGCAGTTTATCGGCCAACACCCAAGAGACCCAGTACTTC
TRBV6-6	-	TRBJ1-3	TRBD1	CASSSTGFSGNTIYF	TGTGCCAGCAGTTCGACAGGGTTCTCTGGAAACACCATATATTTT
TRBV19	-	TRBJ1-2	-	CASSIERGRGYTF	TGTGCCAGTAGTATTGAGAGGGGTCGGGGCTACACCTTC
TRBV28	once	TRBJ1-2	-	CASRTGTNYGYTF	TGTGCCAGCAGGACCGGGACGAACTATGGCTACACCTTC
TRBV6-6	-	TRBJ1-1	-	CASSLRGNTEAFF	TGTGCCAGCAGTCTCAGGGGAAACACTGAAGCTTTCTTT
TRBV10-3	-	TRBJ2-5	-	CATLGGGSETQYF	TGTGCCACCCTAGGAGGGGGGTCGGAGACCCAGTACTTC
TRBV28	-	TRBJ2-2	-	CASSIQGSGELFF	TGTGCCAGCAGCATACAGGGAAGCGGGGAGCTGTTTTTT
TRBV18	few	TRBJ2-3	-	CASSPRGAGSTDTQYF	TGTGCCAGCTCACCAAGGGGCGCCGGTTCCACAGATACGCAGTATTTT
TRBV6-5	-	TRBJ1-1	-	CASIGTGEAFF	TGTGCCAGCATAGGCACAGGGGAAGCTTTCTTT
TRBV7-2	-	TRBJ2-6	-	CASSLATSGANVLTF	TGTGCCAGCAGCTTAGCGACCTCTGGGGCCAACGTCCTGACTTTC
TRBV30	-	TRBJ1-2	TRBD1	CAWRDGDRGNYGYTF	TGTGCCTGGAGGGACGGGGACAGAGGAAACTATGGCTACACCTTC
TRBV5-1	-	TRBJ2-1	TRBD2	CASSLLFLADNEQFF	TGCGCCAGCAGCTTACTTTTTCTAGCGGACAATGAGCAGTTCTTC
TRBV5-3	-	TRBJ1-4	-	CARSLGAIGEKLFF	TGTGCCAGAAGCTTGGGGGCAATCGGAGAAAAACTGTTTTTT
TRBV27	-	TRBJ2-3	TRBD2	CASSRVWGGSTDTQYF	TGTGCCAGCAGTCGCGTCTGGGGGGGGAGCACAGATACGCAGTATTTT
TRBV18	-	TRBJ1-1	-	CASSPLSTPNTEAFF	TGTGCCAGCTCACCATTGTCGACACCGAACACTGAAGCTTTCTTT
TRBV6-1	-	TRBJ2-5	-	CASRLWYRSQYF	TGTGCCAGCAGGTTATGGTACCGGAGTCAGTACTTC
TRBV21-1	-	TRBJ2-3	-	CASSKLGLASSTDTQYF	TGTGCCAGCAGCAAATTGGGCCTAGCCTCTAGCACAGATACGCAGTATTTT
TRBV5-6	-	TRBJ2-2	-	CASSLAGAGPSGELFF	TGTGCCAGCAGCTTGGCCGGGGCAGGGCCGTCCGGGGAGCTGTTTTTT
TRBV10-3	few	TRBJ1-1	TRBD1	CAIRTGGENTEAFF	TGTGCCATCAGGACAGGGGGTGAGAACACTGAAGCTTTCTTT
TRBV6-6	-	TRBJ2-7	-	CASSYYDSSDYEQYF	TGTGCCAGCAGTTACTACGACTCATCTGACTACGAGCAGTACTTC
TRBV7-6	-	TRBJ2-3	-	CASSPAGRPSTDTQYF	TGTGCCAGCAGCCCCGCCGGCAGACCGAGCACAGATACGCAGTATTTT
TRBV5-1	once	TRBJ2-5	-	CASCEDGPSTQTQYF	TGCGCCAGCTGTGAGGACGGACCCAGCACCCAGACCCAGTACTTC
TRBV19	-	TRBJ1-1	TRBD1	CASSNDRDSTEAFF	TGTGCCAGTAGTAACGACAGGGATTCCACTGAAGCTTTCTTT
TRBV28	-	TRBJ2-5	TRBD2	CAISGRSPETQYF	TGTGCCATTAGCGGGAGGTCCCCAGAGACCCAGTACTTC
TRBV4-1	-	TRBJ2-3	TRBD2	CASSHAISGGNTDTQYF	TGCGCCAGCAGCCACGCCATTAGCGGGGGGAACACAGATACGCAGTATTTT
TRBV7-9	-	TRBJ2-1	TRBD2	CASSEGLAREQFF	TGTGCCAGCAGCGAGGGACTAGCGCGTGAGCAGTTCTTC
TRBV11-3	-	TRBJ2-1	-	CASSLGTGEGNEQFF	TGTGCCAGCAGCTTAGGTACGGGAGAAGGAAATGAGCAGTTCTTC
TRBV4-1	-	TRBJ2-3	TRBD1	CASSQAGTGGEDTQYF	TGCGCCAGCAGCCAAGCCGGGACAGGGGGTGAAGATACGCAGTATTTT
TRBV2	-	TRBJ2-1	TRBD1	CASSRDSYNEQFF	TGTGCCAGCAGCCGGGACAGCTACAATGAGCAGTTCTTC